The clone carrying this TCR beta chain was counted many times. The antigen is unknown. Broader study findings: Tumor Tregs overlapped most with tumor, then blood, naive CD4+ cells. Larger-cohort validation covered only one TCR beta V-J rearrangement.

CD25-based Treg depletion was applied to purified naive CD4+ T cells. The CDR3 covers 15 residues. The V gene's germline CDR1 is MGHDK and CDR2 SYGVNS. The V gene end was trimmed by 4 bases and the J gene end by 8 bases; junction bases not matched to a gene: 8. After constant-region reverse-primer amplification, full-length variable regions underwent semi-nested PCR with Nested Universal Primer A. TCRdb re-called the 5' RACE reads with MiXCR, one entry per CDR3 protein. The sample records under 15,000 distinct CDR3 sequences, 20% to 30% being singletons. The J gene is TRBJ1-4, the V gene TRBV25-1; 9 nucleotides match TRBD1. This TCR came from a female donor with breast cancer. The sample consisted of naive CD4+ T cells sorted from blood. Subset indicated: naive CD4+ T cells, CD4+CD45RA+CD25-. CDR3 amino acids: CASSGYRDREEKLFF. CDR3 nucleotide sequence: TGTGCCAGCAGTGGCTACCGGGACAGGGAAGAAAAACTGTTTTTT.